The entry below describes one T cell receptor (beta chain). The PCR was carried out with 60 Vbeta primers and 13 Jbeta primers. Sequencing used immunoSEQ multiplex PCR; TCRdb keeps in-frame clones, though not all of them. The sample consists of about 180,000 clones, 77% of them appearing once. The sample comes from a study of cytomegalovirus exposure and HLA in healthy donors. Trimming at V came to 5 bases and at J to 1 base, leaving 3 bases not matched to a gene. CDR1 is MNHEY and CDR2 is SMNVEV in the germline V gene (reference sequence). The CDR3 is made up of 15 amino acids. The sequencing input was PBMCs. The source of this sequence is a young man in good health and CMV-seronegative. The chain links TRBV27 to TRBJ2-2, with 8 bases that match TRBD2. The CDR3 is CASSIAGLNTGELFF. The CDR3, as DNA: TGTGCCAGCAGTATAGCGGGGCTGAACACCGGGGAGCTGTTTTTT.